The clone carrying this TCR beta chain was counted between two and nine times. The antigen is not known. For the second PCR, which ran for 7 to 11 cycles, a sample-barcoded 5' primer and a J-beta primer mix were used. MiXCR, run by TCRdb on the 5' RACE reads, gives a single entry per CDR3 protein. The data contain 1.5 million to 2 million distinct CDR3 sequences, roughly 50% of them singletons. Germline lookup yields CDR1 SGHTA and CDR2 FQGNSA. Trimming at V came to 1 base and at J to 5 bases, leaving 5 bases not matched to a gene. This CDR3 region has 16 residues. This record belongs to a study of blood T cells in healthy people across ages. Points from the study as a whole: Considered underestimates were the diversity estimates obtained from one million T cells.

The TCR originated in a woman between 40 and 50 years old in good health. J is TRBJ2-1 and V is TRBV7-2; 10 positions match TRBD2. The sequencing sample was made of blood. CDR3 in DNA: TGTGCCAGCAGCTTAGAGGGGACTAGCGTGGACAATGAGCAGTTCTTC. Translating gives CASSLEGTSVDNEQFF.